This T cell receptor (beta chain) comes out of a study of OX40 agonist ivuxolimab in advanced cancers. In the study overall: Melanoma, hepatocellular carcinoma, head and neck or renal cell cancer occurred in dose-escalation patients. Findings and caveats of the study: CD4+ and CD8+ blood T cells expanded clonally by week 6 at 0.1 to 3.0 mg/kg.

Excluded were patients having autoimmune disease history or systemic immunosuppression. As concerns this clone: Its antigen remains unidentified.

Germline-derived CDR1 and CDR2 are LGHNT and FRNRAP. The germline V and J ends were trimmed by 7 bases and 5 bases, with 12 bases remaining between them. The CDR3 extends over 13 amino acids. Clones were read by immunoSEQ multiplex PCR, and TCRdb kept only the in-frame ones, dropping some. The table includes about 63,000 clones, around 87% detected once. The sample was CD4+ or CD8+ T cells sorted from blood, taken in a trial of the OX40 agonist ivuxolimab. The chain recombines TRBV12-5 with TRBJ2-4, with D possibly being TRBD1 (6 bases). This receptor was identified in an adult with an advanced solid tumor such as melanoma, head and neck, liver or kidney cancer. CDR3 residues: CASALDRQNIQYF. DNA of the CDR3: TGTGCTAGTGCCCTGGACAGACAAAACATTCAGTACTTC.